This is a list of T cell receptor beta chains from one sample in a study of regulatory T cells in long-lasting Graves disease. TCRdb fed the multiplex PCR reads into MiXCR, producing one record per CDR3 protein. The sample lists a few hundred thousand distinct CDR3 sequences, over 15% occurring once. These data were also filed under a second study, of T cells in Graves' hyperthyroidism and ophthalmopathy.

The source was peripheral blood mononuclear cells (PBMCs), collected at new diagnosis, from a patient treated with antithyroid drugs. All receptors derive from a man aged 35 to 55 with Graves disease. CDR3s include the opening cysteine and the closing phenylalanine or tryptophan. The D gene is left open where the match is weak. Size values are once, few and many counts, or a class for expanded clones, and some rows have none.

v_call	cdr3_length	j_call	clone_size	d_call	cdr3_aa	cdr3_nt
TRBV7-3	13	TRBJ2-7	few	TRBD1	CASSPAEGAEQYF	TGTGCCAGCAGCCCAGCCGAGGGGGCCGAGCAGTACTTC
TRBV20-1	14	TRBJ2-7	few	.	CSASRQPGSYEQYF	TGCAGTGCTAGCCGTCAACCCGGCTCCTACGAGCAGTACTTC
TRBV7-9	13	TRBJ1-4	few	.	CASSLAGWEKLFF	TGTGCCAGCAGCTTAGCCGGGTGGGAAAAACTGTTTTTT
TRBV3-1	13	TRBJ1-6	many	TRBD1	CASSQYRGDPLHF	TGTGCCAGCAGCCAGTACAGGGGTGACCCCCTCCACTTT
TRBV12-3/TRBV12-4	17	TRBJ2-5	many	TRBD2	CASSFDSGPLKEETQYF	TGTGCCAGCAGTTTCGATAGCGGGCCTTTGAAGGAGGAGACCCAGTACTTC
TRBV10-3	15	TRBJ1-2	many	.	CAISGSGPFGGGYTF	TGTGCCATCAGTGGCTCCGGGCCGTTCGGGGGTGGCTACACCTTC
TRBV10-3	14	TRBJ2-7	many	.	CAIRTGRQSHEQYF	TGTGCCATCAGGACGGGGAGACAGTCCCACGAGCAGTACTTC
TRBV18	15	TRBJ2-7	many	TRBD1	CASSPLGDRAREQYF	TGTGCCAGCTCACCACTTGGGGACAGGGCTCGCGAGCAGTACTTC
TRBV6-2/TRBV6-3	14	TRBJ1-5	many	TRBD1	CASRTGAGVQPQHF	TGTGCCAGCAGGACAGGGGCGGGCGTTCAGCCCCAGCATTTT
TRBV27	15	TRBJ1-2	many	TRBD1	CASSSDTSTGHGYTF	TGTGCCAGCAGTTCAGACACTTCGACAGGGCATGGCTACACCTTC
TRBV2	13	TRBJ1-4	many	.	CAVMGGVNEKLFF	TGTGCCGTGATGGGGGGCGTGAATGAAAAACTGTTTTTT
TRBV9	15	TRBJ2-5	.	.	CASSSRGGGYETQYF	TGTGCCAGCAGCTCCCGAGGGGGGGGCTACGAGACCCAGTACTTC
TRBV27	15	TRBJ2-7	few	.	CASRARQAFSYEQYF	TGTGCCAGCCGGGCTCGACAGGCCTTCTCCTACGAGCAGTACTTC
TRBV5-6	14	TRBJ2-5	many	.	CASSLGVTLETQYF	TGTGCCAGCAGCTTGGGGGTGACCCTAGAGACCCAGTACTTC
TRBV28	12	TRBJ1-2	.	.	CASRQFNYGYTF	TGTGCCAGCAGACAGTTCAACTATGGCTACACCTTC
TRBV24-1	12	TRBJ2-5	many	.	CATRGSGETQYF	TGTGCCACCAGGGGCTCGGGGGAGACCCAGTACTTC
TRBV5-6	17	TRBJ2-4	.	TRBD1	CASSFYVQGMGKNIQYF	TGTGCCAGCAGCTTTTACGTACAGGGGATGGGCAAAAACATTCAGTACTTC
TRBV4-1	18	TRBJ1-1	many	TRBD1	CASSQRDRGRRKNTEAFF	TGCGCCAGCAGCCAACGGGACAGGGGCCGACGGAAGAACACTGAAGCTTTCTTT
TRBV28	12	TRBJ1-1	many	.	CASSLSRGVAFF	TGTGCCAGCAGTTTGAGTAGGGGGGTGGCTTTCTTT
TRBV12-5	15	TRBJ2-3	many	TRBD2	CASGKTSGHTDTQYF	TGTGCTAGTGGGAAGACTAGCGGACACACAGATACGCAGTATTTT
TRBV5-1	14	TRBJ1-1	many	.	CASSSGQLYTEAFF	TGCGCCAGCAGCTCTGGACAGCTTTACACTGAAGCTTTCTTT
TRBV5-1	15	TRBJ1-5	many	.	CASSLGGARDQPQHF	TGCGCCAGCAGCTTGGGAGGGGCGAGGGATCAGCCCCAGCATTTT
TRBV7-3	15	TRBJ2-7	many	.	CASSIGGAHSYEQYF	TGTGCCAGCAGCATTGGCGGGGCGCACTCCTACGAGCAGTACTTC
TRBV2	13	TRBJ1-1	many	.	CASSGGRGTEAFF	TGTGCCAGCAGCGGGGGACGGGGCACTGAAGCTTTCTTT
TRBV27	14	TRBJ2-3	many	.	CASSDWGLRDTQYF	TGTGCCAGCAGCGACTGGGGCCTCAGGGATACGCAGTATTTT
TRBV30	11	TRBJ1-6	many	.	CAWSVAGSYHF	TGTGCCTGGAGTGTTGCCGGCAGCTACCACTTT
TRBV10-2	16	TRBJ1-1	.	TRBD1	CASSGQGKGVNTEAFF	TGCGCCAGCAGTGGACAGGGGAAAGGGGTGAACACTGAAGCTTTCTTT
TRBV2	14	TRBJ1-5	.	.	CASSEELSNQPQHF	TGTGCCAGCAGTGAAGAACTAAGCAATCAGCCCCAGCATTTT
TRBV6-1	13	TRBJ2-1	many	.	CASSPTRGNEQFF	TGTGCCAGCAGCCCAACTAGGGGCAATGAGCAGTTCTTC